The rows below give T cell receptor beta chains drawn from one sample of a study of human T cells and chemical hapten exposure. TCRdb re-called the RACE reads with MiXCR, one entry per CDR3 protein. This table holds under 85,000 distinct CDR3 sequences, about 9.3% found once. Sequencing was performed on whole blood, taken in connection with sensitization to the hapten diphenylcyclopropenone (DPC). These receptor sequences come from a woman between 45 and 65 years old with alopecia areata. Some clones in this sample may be carry-over from other donors' samples. Each CDR3 is given with its conserved first and last residue. D genes are given only for firm matches. Expanded clones are given a class, and other clones once, few, many or no size at all.

CDR3aa | CDR3nt | d_gene | j_gene | v_gene | abundance
CASSPRRGNNSPLHF | TGCGCCAGCAGCCCTCGACGGGGGAATAATTCACCCCTCCACTTT | . | TRBJ1-6 | TRBV5-1 | .
CASIGPGQNTEAFF | TGTGCCAGCATTGGGCCGGGACAGAACACTGAAGCTTTCTTT | . | TRBJ1-1 | TRBV12-3/TRBV12-4 | many
CASSLGWGKKNTEAFF | TGTGCCAGCAGCTTGGGATGGGGGAAGAAAAACACTGAAGCTTTCTTT | . | TRBJ1-1 | TRBV7-9 | many
CASSLNDRVGYNEQFF | TGTGCCAGCAGCTTAAATGACAGGGTGGGGTACAATGAGCAGTTCTTC | TRBD1 | TRBJ2-1 | TRBV7-2 | many
CASSSLGLAGQETQYF | TGTGCCAGCAGTAGTCTCGGACTAGCGGGGCAAGAGACCCAGTACTTC | TRBD2 | TRBJ2-5 | TRBV6-1 | many
CSASALWLSTDTQYF | TGCAGTGCTAGTGCCTTGTGGCTAAGCACAGATACGCAGTATTTT | . | TRBJ2-3 | TRBV20-1 | .
CASSLTRDQPQHF | TGCGCCAGCAGCTTGACACGAGATCAGCCCCAGCATTTT | . | TRBJ1-5 | TRBV5-1 | few
CSASLGQGISGTQYF | TGCAGTGCTAGCCTCGGACAGGGAATTTCGGGGACCCAGTACTTC | TRBD1 | TRBJ2-5 | TRBV20-1 | many
CASSLIYFGGSDTEAFF | TGTGCCAGCAGCTTAATATATTTCGGGGGGTCGGACACTGAAGCTTTCTTT | . | TRBJ1-1 | TRBV7-6 | many
CASRFTGADNEQFF | TGTGCCAGCAGGTTCACAGGGGCCGACAATGAGCAGTTCTTC | TRBD1 | TRBJ2-1 | TRBV5-6 | .
CSAPDEDRVHGYTF | TGCAGTGCTCCCGACGAGGACAGGGTACATGGCTACACCTTC | TRBD1 | TRBJ1-2 | TRBV20-1 | few
CASSLGVHPGGLFF | TGTGCCAGCAGCTTAGGAGTCCACCCAGGAGGACTGTTTTTT | . | TRBJ1-4 | TRBV7-9 | .
CASSLVYKETQYF | TGTGCCAGCAGCTTAGTCTATAAAGAGACCCAGTACTTC | . | TRBJ2-5 | TRBV7-2 | many
CASSPERIPNTGELFF | TGTGCCAGCAGTCCAGAGCGAATTCCGAACACCGGGGAGCTGTTTTTT | . | TRBJ2-2 | TRBV2 | many
CASSYSQGTYGYTF | TGTGCCAGCAGTTACTCCCAGGGGACCTATGGCTACACCTTC | . | TRBJ1-2 | TRBV6-5 | .
CASSLREGVPFF | TGTGCCAGCAGCTTAAGAGAGGGGGTCCCTTTCTTT | . | TRBJ1-1 | TRBV7-9 | few
CAISESATGYEQYF | TGTGCCATCAGTGAGTCGGCGACCGGATACGAGCAGTACTTC | . | TRBJ2-7 | TRBV10-3 | many
CASSLTYTDTQYF | TGTGCCAGCAGCCTGACGTACACAGATACGCAGTATTTT | . | TRBJ2-3 | TRBV11-2 | few
CASAKSRTGVWDGELFF | TGTGCTAGTGCCAAGTCGAGGACAGGGGTGTGGGACGGGGAGCTGTTTTTT | TRBD1 | TRBJ2-2 | TRBV12-5 | many
CASSPRTSGNLLEQFF | TGTGCCAGCAGCCCCCGGACTAGCGGGAACCTCCTTGAGCAGTTCTTC | TRBD2 | TRBJ2-1 | TRBV7-8 | many
CSASGDSYGYTF | TGCAGTGCTAGCGGGGACAGTTATGGCTACACCTTC | TRBD1 | TRBJ1-2 | TRBV20-1 | many
CASSLGAAVSGNTIYF | TGTGCCAGCAGCTTAGGGGCAGCTGTCTCTGGAAACACCATATATTTT | . | TRBJ1-3 | TRBV11-2 | many
CSVRGSSYEQYF | TGCAGCGTTCGGGGCAGTTCCTACGAGCAGTACTTC | . | TRBJ2-7 | TRBV29-1 | many
CASSLGRDVDNEQFF | TGTGCCAGCAGCTTAGGCCGGGACGTTGACAATGAGCAGTTCTTC | . | TRBJ2-1 | TRBV7-3 | .
CASSSLFGGLQETQYF | TGTGCCAGCTCGTCGTTGTTCGGGGGCCTTCAAGAGACCCAGTACTTC | . | TRBJ2-5 | TRBV18 | many
CSASRTSGITSYNEQFF | TGCAGTGCTTCTCGGACTAGCGGGATCACCTCCTACAATGAGCAGTTCTTC | TRBD2 | TRBJ2-1 | TRBV20-1 | many
CASSLGVDFNNEQFF | TGTGCCAGCAGCTTAGGCGTGGACTTCAACAATGAGCAGTTCTTC | . | TRBJ2-1 | TRBV11-2 | many
CASSPQGVLRETQYF | TGCGCCAGCAGCCCCCAGGGGGTTCTTAGGGAGACCCAGTACTTC | TRBD1 | TRBJ2-5 | TRBV10-2 | .
CASSPPGSRAFF | TGTGCCAGCAGCCCCCCAGGGAGTCGAGCTTTCTTT | . | TRBJ1-1 | TRBV7-9 | .
CASSEVGWTRGEQYF | TGTGCCAGCAGTGAAGTGGGCTGGACTAGAGGCGAGCAGTACTTC | TRBD2 | TRBJ2-7 | TRBV2 | many
CASVLRPNTEAFF | TGTGCCAGCGTACTGCGTCCCAACACTGAAGCTTTCTTT | . | TRBJ1-1 | TRBV18 | many
CASSLGLGEQYF | TGTGCCAGCAGTTTAGGGTTGGGGGAGCAGTACTTC | . | TRBJ2-7 | TRBV12-3/TRBV12-4 | few
CASSFPSSLNTGELFF | TGTGCCAGCAGCTTCCCTTCTAGCCTGAACACCGGGGAGCTGTTTTTT | . | TRBJ2-2 | TRBV7-9 | few
CSVETTGAGTEAFF | TGCAGCGTTGAGACTACCGGGGCCGGCACTGAAGCTTTCTTT | . | TRBJ1-1 | TRBV29-1 | many
CASSPGGSPGETQYF | TGTGCCAGCTCACCGGGAGGGAGTCCTGGAGAGACCCAGTACTTC | TRBD2 | TRBJ2-5 | TRBV18 | few
CASSAGIGGGSYEQYF | TGTGCCAGCAGCGCAGGGATAGGAGGGGGTTCCTACGAGCAGTACTTC | . | TRBJ2-7 | TRBV5-4 | few